The T cell receptor (beta chain) under discussion was sequenced for a study of regulatory T cells in long-lasting Graves disease. The CDR3 runs to 13 residues. The V gene lost 8 bases and the J gene lost 8 bases, with 16 bases spanning the gap. CDR1 and CDR2 from the germline V gene are MDHEN and SYDVKM. Study results and caveats: Persistent-disease Graves' patients showed less TCR diversity than new cases. Blood alone, not thyroid tissue, was studied. Small numbers of samples may have cut accuracy.

This clonotype was counted many times. The antigen remains unidentified. Arm-PCR of CDR3 regions and iRepertoire HTBI primers were used to build TCR beta libraries. TCRdb recomputed calls from the multiplex PCR reads with MiXCR, one row per CDR3 protein. The sample carries 400,000 to 500,000 distinct CDR3 sequences, about a sixth recorded once. Time point here: newly diagnosed GD, antithyroid drugs for less than 3 months. There was RNA extracted from PBMCs, and the TCR library was made from it. A further study also used this sample, focusing on T cells in Graves' hyperthyroidism and ophthalmopathy. As that study records: TCR CDR3 regions were first amplified by RT-PCR with HTBI primers.

The source is a woman aged 25 to 39 with Graves disease. The input for sequencing was peripheral blood mononuclear cells (PBMCs), taken at new diagnosis, from a patient treated with antithyroid drugs. This chain links TRBV28 with TRBJ1-3, with unresolved D. CDR3 in amino acids: CASRPGGVDTIYF. The CDR3, as DNA: TGTGCCAGCCGACCGGGTGGGGTAGACACCATATATTTT. The full variable domain, completed using reference TRBV28 and TRBJ1-3, is DVKVTQSSRYLVKRTGEKVFLECVQDMDHENMFWYRQDPGLGLRLIYFSYDVKMKEKGDIPEGYSVSREKKERFSLILESASTNQTSMYLCASRPGGVDTIYFGEGSWLTVV.